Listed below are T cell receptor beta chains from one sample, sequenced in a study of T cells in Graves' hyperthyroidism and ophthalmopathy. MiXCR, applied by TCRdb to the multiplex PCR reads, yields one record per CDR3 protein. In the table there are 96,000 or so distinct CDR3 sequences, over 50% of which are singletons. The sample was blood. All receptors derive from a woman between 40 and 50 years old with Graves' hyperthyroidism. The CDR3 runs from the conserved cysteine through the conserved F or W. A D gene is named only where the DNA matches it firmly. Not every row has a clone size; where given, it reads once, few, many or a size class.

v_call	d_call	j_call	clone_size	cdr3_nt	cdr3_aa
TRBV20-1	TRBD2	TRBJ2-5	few	TGCAGTGCTAGAGCTCCGACTAGCGGGGCAACCCAAGAGACCCAGTACTTC	CSARAPTSGATQETQYF
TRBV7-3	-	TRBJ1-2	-	TGTGCCAGCAGTTTATCCTTAGGGGTAACTAACTATGGCTACACCTTC	CASSLSLGVTNYGYTF
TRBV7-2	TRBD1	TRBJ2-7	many	TGTGCCAGCAGCTTAAGAGGACAGGGGAACAAGCAGTACTTC	CASSLRGQGNKQYF
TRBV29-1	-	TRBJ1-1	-	TGCAGCGTAGCAGTTATGAACACTGAAGCTTTCTTT	CSVAVMNTEAFF
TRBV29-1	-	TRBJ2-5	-	TGCAGCGTTGAGGGGACGTCAGAGACCCAGTACTTC	CSVEGTSETQYF
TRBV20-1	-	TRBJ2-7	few	TGCAGTGCTAGTGGAGAAGAGCAGTACTTC	CSASGEEQYF
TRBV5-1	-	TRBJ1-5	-	TGCGCCAGCGGACGGGAGGGACAGCCCCAGCATTTT	CASGREGQPQHF
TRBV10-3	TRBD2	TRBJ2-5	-	TGTGCCATCGGACTAGCGGGAGAGACCCAGTACTTC	CAIGLAGETQYF
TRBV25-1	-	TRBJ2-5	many	TGTGCCAGCAGTAAAGTATTTGCGGGACAAGAGACCCAGTACTTC	CASSKVFAGQETQYF
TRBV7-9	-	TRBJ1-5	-	TGTGCCAGCAGTTTAGGGGGGGGTGGTAATCAGCCCCAGCATTTT	CASSLGGGGNQPQHF
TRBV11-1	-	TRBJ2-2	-	TGTGCCAGCAGCTTGGCCTTAGGGGAGCTGTTTTTT	CASSLALGELFF
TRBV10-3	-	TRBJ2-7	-	TGTGCCGCAGGGGCAGCGGGAATTTACGAGCAGTACTTC	CAAGAAGIYEQYF
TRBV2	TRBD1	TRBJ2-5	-	TGTGCCAGCAGTGGTGAGGGACAGGAGACCCAGTACTTC	CASSGEGQETQYF
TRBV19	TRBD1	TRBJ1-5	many	TGTGCCAGTACAAGAGGGGGCGCCGGCAATCAGCCCCAGCATTTT	CASTRGGAGNQPQHF
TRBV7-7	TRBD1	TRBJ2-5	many	TGTGCCAGCAGCCAGGACAGGGGAGAGACCCAGTACTTC	CASSQDRGETQYF
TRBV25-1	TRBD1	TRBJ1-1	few	TGTGCCAGCCAGGGGGCCGGCACTGAAGCTTTCTTT	CASQGAGTEAFF
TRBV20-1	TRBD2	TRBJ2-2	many	TGCAGTGCTAGAGTGCGGGAGAACGGGGAGCTGTTTTTT	CSARVRENGELFF
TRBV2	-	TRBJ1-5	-	TGTGCCAGCAGTGAAGAAAGGATGGGAACCTACGAGCATTTT	CASSEERMGTYEHF
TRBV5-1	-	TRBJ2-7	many	TGCGCCAGCACCCAAAGACTAGGGCGTGGCGAGCAGTACTTC	CASTQRLGRGEQYF
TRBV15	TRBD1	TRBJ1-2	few	TGTGCCACCAGCAGTGAGGGACAGGGGCCGCGTGGCTACACCTTC	CATSSEGQGPRGYTF
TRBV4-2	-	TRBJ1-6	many	TGTGCCAGCAGCCAAACATCCGTGAGGTCACCCCTCCACTTT	CASSQTSVRSPLHF
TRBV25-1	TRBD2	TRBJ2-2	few	TGTGCCAGCCCTAGCGGGAGGGGAGTCGGGGAGCTGTTTTTT	CASPSGRGVGELFF
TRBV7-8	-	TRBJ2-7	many	TGTGCCAGCAGCTTAGGTTTTCAACCCTCCTACGAGCAGTACTTC	CASSLGFQPSYEQYF
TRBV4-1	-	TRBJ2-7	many	TGCGCCAGCAGCCTCAGTTTCTCCTACGAGCAGTACTTC	CASSLSFSYEQYF
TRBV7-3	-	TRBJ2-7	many	TGTGCCAGCAGCTTAACTGCTAGCTCCGAGCAGTACTTC	CASSLTASSEQYF
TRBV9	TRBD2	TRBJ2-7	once	TGTGCCAGCAGCGTTTACGGGGAGGGTATCGACGAGCAGTACTTC	CASSVYGEGIDEQYF
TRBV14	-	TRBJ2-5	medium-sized	TGTGCCAGCAGCCAGCGTCAAGAGACCCAGTACTTC	CASSQRQETQYF
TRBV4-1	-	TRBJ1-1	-	TGCGCCAGCAGCCAAGGGAATAACAGGCCCACTGAAGCTTTCTTT	CASSQGNNRPTEAFF
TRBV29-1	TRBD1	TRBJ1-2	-	TGCAGCGCTAAAGAGGGGACAGGGTTGCCTGGCTACACCTTC	CSAKEGTGLPGYTF
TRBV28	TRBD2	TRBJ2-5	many	TGTGCCAGCAGTCCGATAGCGGGAGTTGAAGAGACCCAGTACTTC	CASSPIAGVEETQYF
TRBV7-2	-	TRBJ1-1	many	TGTGCCAGCAGCCAAGCTGTCAGATCCAGCGCTTTCTTT	CASSQAVRSSAFF
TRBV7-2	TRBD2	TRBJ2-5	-	TGTGCCAGCAGCATACTAGCGGGAGGGCCGCAGGAGACCCAGTACTTC	CASSILAGGPQETQYF
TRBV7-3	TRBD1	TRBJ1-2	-	TGTGCCAGCAGCCAGCGGACAGGGGGTAACTATGGCTACACCTTC	CASSQRTGGNYGYTF
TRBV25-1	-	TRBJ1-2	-	TGTGCCTGCAGTGCCCCCCAAGTGTCTAAGGGCCACTATGGCTACACCTTC	CACSAPQVSKGHYGYTF
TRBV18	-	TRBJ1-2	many	TGTGCCAGCTCACCAGTAGCTTCAGGGCATGGCTACACCTTC	CASSPVASGHGYTF
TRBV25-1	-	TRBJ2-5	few	TGTGCCGGCTTCCAAGAGACCCAGTACTTC	CAGFQETQYF
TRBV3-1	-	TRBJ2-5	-	TGTGCCAGCAGCCGAGATTTGGAGACCCGGTACTTC	CASSRDLETRYF
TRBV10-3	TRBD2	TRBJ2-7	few	TGTGCCATCAGTGTCTCTAGCGGGACCTACGAGCAGTACTTC	CAISVSSGTYEQYF
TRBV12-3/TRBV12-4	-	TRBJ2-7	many	TGTGCCAGCAGCCCGGGGAGGGAGCAGTACTTC	CASSPGREQYF
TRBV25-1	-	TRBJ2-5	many	TGTGCCAGCAGTGTCTATGGAGAGACCCAGTACTTC	CASSVYGETQYF
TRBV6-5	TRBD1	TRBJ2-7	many	TGTGCCAGCAGTTACTCACGGGACAGAGAATACGAGCAGTACTTC	CASSYSRDREYEQYF
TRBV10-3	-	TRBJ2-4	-	TGTGCCTCGGGGGCAGGGTCGCAAAACATTCAGTACTTC	CASGAGSQNIQYF
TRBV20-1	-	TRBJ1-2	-	TGCAGTGCTAGAGGAGATTTTAACTATGGCTACACCTTC	CSARGDFNYGYTF
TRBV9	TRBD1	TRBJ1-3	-	TGTGCCAGCAGCCAAGCCCCGGGACAGGGGGCTGGAAACACCATATATTTT	CASSQAPGQGAGNTIYF
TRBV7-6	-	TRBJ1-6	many	TGTGCCAGCAGCTTACAGGGCGATTCACCCCTCCACTTT	CASSLQGDSPLHF
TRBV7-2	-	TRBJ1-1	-	TGTGCCAGCAGCGCGGGGGGACCGAACACTGAAGCTTTCTTT	CASSAGGPNTEAFF
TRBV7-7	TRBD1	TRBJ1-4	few	TGTGCCAGCAGCCGGGACAGGGGGGAAAAACTGTTTTTT	CASSRDRGEKLFF
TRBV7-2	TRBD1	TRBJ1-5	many	TGTGCCAGCAGCCCAGGGGGAGGGTTCAATCAGCCCCAGCATTTT	CASSPGGGFNQPQHF
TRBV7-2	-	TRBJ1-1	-	TGTGCCTGGAATCGAGCCCACACTGAAGCTTTCTTT	CAWNRAHTEAFF
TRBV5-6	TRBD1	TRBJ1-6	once	TGTGCCAGCAGCCAACTAGGACAGGGGGTATATTCACCCCTCCACTTT	CASSQLGQGVYSPLHF
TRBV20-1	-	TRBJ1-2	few	TGCAGTGCTAGACAGGGCTTCGACTACACCTTC	CSARQGFDYTF
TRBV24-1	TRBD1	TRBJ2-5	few	TGTGCCACCAGTGATTTTAGGACAGGGGGGGAGACCCAGTACTTC	CATSDFRTGGETQYF
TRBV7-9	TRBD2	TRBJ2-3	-	TGTGCCAGCAGCCCGACTAGCGGGATGTCAGATACGCAGTATTTT	CASSPTSGMSDTQYF
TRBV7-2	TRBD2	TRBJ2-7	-	TGTGCCAGCAGTTTAGGTCCGGGACTAGCGTTATACGAGCAGTACTTC	CASSLGPGLALYEQYF
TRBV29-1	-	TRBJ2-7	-	TGCAGCGTTCGCGGTGGCACCAAGGCTCACGAGCAGTACTTC	CSVRGGTKAHEQYF
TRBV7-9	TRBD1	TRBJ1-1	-	TGTGCCAGCACCCAGATGGGGGACAGGGTGGCTTTCTTT	CASTQMGDRVAFF
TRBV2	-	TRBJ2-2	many	TGTGCCAGCAGCTATGGGGGCGGGAGAACCGGGGAGCTGTTTTTT	CASSYGGGRTGELFF
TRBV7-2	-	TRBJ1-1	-	TGTGCCAGCAGCCAAGATCCGGGGACCACTCAAGCTTTCTTT	CASSQDPGTTQAFF